This T cell receptor beta chain was recorded in a study of T cell responses to AZD1222 COVID-19 vaccine. The CDR3 sequence is 13 residues long. Trimming stripped 6 bases from V and 7 bases from J, with 13 bases between. Germline CDR1 reads MDHEN; CDR2 reads SYDVKM. TCRdb's table, derived via immunoSEQ multiplex PCR, lists solely in-frame clones and lacks some. The sample has about 150,000 clones; roughly 84% are singletons. J is TRBJ1-3 and V is TRBV28; D perhaps matches TRBD1 (6 bases). This sequence was found in an adult in good health. The material was peripheral blood, obtained on day 0 of AZD1222 vaccination. This chain's CDR3 is CASSSGHRNTIYF. In nucleotides, the CDR3 is TGTGCCAGCAGCTCGGGACACCGCAACACCATATATTTT.